This section outlines one T cell receptor (beta chain) sequence together with its context. Antigen specificity is unknown. This entry belongs to a study of T cell responses to AZD1222 COVID-19 vaccine. This CDR3 contains 13 residues. Germline trimming cut 6 bases from V and 0 bases from J; bases unmatched to any gene: 1. Study findings and constraints: In a largely white British group with more females than males, clonal diversity was possibly underestimated. None of the repertoires were sampled until the peak T cell response had passed. Baseline seropositives among AZD1222 recipients totaled only five to seven. Once two AZD1222 doses were given, Spike-specific TCR breadth and depth went up.

Assay: immunoSEQ multiplex PCR; the TCRdb copy retains only in-frame clones and omits some. This sample has 120,000 to 150,000 clones, with roughly 90% found just once. The J gene is TRBJ1-1, the V gene TRBV12-3 or TRBV12-4; TRBD1 aligns across 7 bases. Sequenced here: peripheral blood, sampled 28 days after the second AZD1222 dose. The source is an adult who received the AZD1222 COVID-19 vaccine. The CDR3 loop is CASRGQMNTEAFF. The CDR3 DNA reads as TGTGCCAGCAGGGGACAGATGAACACTGAAGCTTTCTTT.